This T cell receptor (beta chain) was recovered during a study of blood T cell repertoires in COVID-19. Turning to the study itself: Spain, Italy and the United States supplied samples that represented acute and convalescent COVID-19. PBMCs, B-cell-depleted T cells, or T cells were the source of the cDNA or gDNA that made up the material.

V was pared by 7 bases and J by 7 bases, with 20 bases between. There are 15 residues in the CDR3. Germline CDR1 and CDR2: LNHDA and SQIVND (reference sequence). In the source study's methods: Estimation of nucleated cell counts relied on the amplification of reference gene primers. TCRdb's table, derived via immunoSEQ multiplex PCR, lists solely in-frame clones and lacks some. V and J calls and clone size are those listed in that table; D and trimming were worked out from the DNA. The data show about 130,000 clones, roughly 85% seen once. The V and J genes are TRBV19 and TRBJ1-5; no reliable D call. Sequenced material: peripheral blood. The TCR was taken from a woman older than 75 with acute or convalescent COVID-19. The CDR3 DNA reads TGTGCCAGTACTACTCAGAGACGGTTCGGGCAGCCCCAGCATTTT. Translating it yields CASTTQRRFGQPQHF. The full variable domain, rest sourced from reference TRBV19 and TRBJ1-5, is DGGITQSPKYLFRKEGQNVTLSCEQNLNHDAMYWYRQDPGQGLRLIYYSQIVNDFQKGDIAEGYSVSREKKESFPLTVTSAQKNPTAFYLCASTTQRRFGQPQHFGDGTRLSIL.